This TCR beta chain was obtained from a study of CD8+ T cells in alopecia areata. Overall study context: Tofacitinib administration persisted for 6 to 18 months, succeeded by 6 months off drug.

There are 14 residues in the CDR3. V gave up 2 bases and J gave up 8 bases, with 16 bases separating them. The germline CDR1 and CDR2 sequences are SGDLS and YYNGEE. TCR sequencing used cDNA made by reverse transcription of extracted RNA. TCRdb's table, derived via immunoSEQ multiplex PCR, lists solely in-frame clones and lacks some. Of over 150,000 clones detected, more than 45% appear once; the ten largest clones hold about 5.1%. The treatment is: oral pan-JAK inhibitor, 5-10 mg twice daily. The chain recombines TRBV9 with TRBJ1-2; tentative D call: TRBD1 (6 bases). The specimen was CD4+ T cells sorted from blood, collected at week 24, from a patient treated with tofacitinib. The TCR was taken from a human donor with alopecia areata. The chain's CDR3 is CASSVEGRGLGYTF. CDR3 coding DNA: TGTGCCAGCAGCGTCGAGGGACGGGGGCTAGGCTACACCTTC.